A single sample is the source of the 3 T cell receptor beta chains below, sequenced in a study of blood T cells in healthy people across ages. Primers used in a second PCR of about 6 to 11 cycles were a sample-barcoded 5' primer and a J-beta primer mix. One entry per CDR3 protein results from TCRdb running MiXCR on the 5' RACE reads. Of 2 million or so distinct CDR3 sequences in the sample, roughly 49% were seen once. Sample: blood. These receptor sequences come from a woman aged 40-49 years in good health.

The CDR3 sequence: CASSYQAGGYSDTQYF. The CDR3 DNA follows: TGTGCCAGCAGCTACCAAGCGGGGGGATACTCAGATACGCAGTATTTT. The V gene is TRBV5-5, the J gene TRBJ2-3; 9 nucleotides line up with TRBD2. In germline, CDR1 is SGHKS, CDR2 YYEKEE (reference sequence). J was trimmed by 4 bases and V by 3 bases; bases with no gene match: 9. The length of the CDR3 is 16 residues. Together with reference TRBV5-5 and TRBJ2-3, the CDR3 gives the full variable domain: DAGVTQSPTHLIKTRGQQVTLRCSPISGHKSVSWYQQVLGQGPQFIFQYYEKEERGRGNFPDRFSARQFPNYSSELNVNALLLGDSALYLCASSYQAGGYSDTQYFGPGTRLTVL.

The chain recombines TRBV4-2 with TRBJ2-3; 8 bases align to TRBD2. Unmatched junction bases numbered 12, after V lost 4 bases and J lost 6 bases. Germline V CDR1 and CDR2: LGHNA, YNFKEQ. The CDR3 length is 16 residues. CDR3 sequence reads: CASSPGGGMNKDTQYF. As DNA, the CDR3 is TGTGCCAGCAGCCCTGGCGGGGGGATGAATAAGGATACGCAGTATTTT.

This clonotype has only one observation. This rearrangement joins TRBV7-3 to TRBJ1-2; D perhaps matches TRBD1 (6 bases). The CDR3 extends over 13 amino acids. Trimming pared 5 bases from V and 8 bases from J, leaving 15 bases between. Germline V gene sequence: CDR1 SGHTA, CDR2 FQGTGA. CDR3 residues: CASSHLQGGGYTF. In DNA, the CDR3 is TGTGCCAGCAGCCATTTACAGGGTGGCGGCTACACCTTC.